These 20 T cell receptor beta chains share one sample of origin, sequenced in a study of OX40 agonist ivuxolimab in advanced cancers. The data were produced by immunoSEQ multiplex PCR, yet TCRdb's version contains in-frame clones alone and is incomplete. The data show approximately 160,000 clones, roughly 94% seen once. The specimen comprised CD4+ or CD8+ T cells sorted from blood, sampled in a trial of the OX40 agonist ivuxolimab. Receptor source: an adult with an advanced solid tumor such as melanoma, head and neck, liver or kidney cancer.

This clone was counted once. The chain uses TRBV5-3 and TRBJ1-5, with D tentatively TRBD1 (5 bases). TRBV5-3 is an ORF, and what it does is uncertain. V shed 1 base and J shed 2 bases, with 13 bases lying between them. The CDR3 has 16 residues. The CDR3 bases are TGTGCCAGAAGCTTGCGTCGAGGGGTCGGCAATCAGCCCCAGCATTTT. Translating it yields CARSLRRGVGNQPQHF.

The rearrangement links TRBV5-4 to TRBJ2-3; 8 bases fit TRBD2. The V and J ends lost 4 bases and 7 bases, in that order; junction bases with no gene match: 14. The CDR3 is 16 amino acids. Germline CDR1 SGHNT, CDR2 YYREEE (reference sequence). The chain's CDR3 is CASSHRDGTRAHTQYF. In DNA form, the CDR3 reads TGTGCCAGCAGCCATAGGGATGGGACTAGGGCCCATACGCAGTATTTT.

J is TRBJ1-2 and V is TRBV6-6, with a weak D call TRBD1 (5 bases). Per germline, CDR1 MNHNY and CDR2 SVGAGI (reference sequence). This CDR3 comprises 13 residues. V lost 8 bases to trimming and J lost 2 bases, with 12 bases between them. The CDR3 region has the DNA TGTGCCAGCCGGGGCAGCTTAAACTATGGCTACACCTTC. It is translated as CASRGSLNYGYTF.

The chain recombines TRBV19 with TRBJ1-5; D is possibly TRBD1 (6 bases). This CDR3 is built from 13 residues. V dropped 5 bases and J dropped 6 bases, with 11 bases sitting between them. The germline V gene has CDR1 LNHDA and CDR2 SQIVND (reference sequence). The CDR3 nucleotides are TGTGCCAGTAGTGATCCGGGGGCTCAGCCCCAGCATTTT. Its translation: CASSDPGAQPQHF.

The chain has TRBV27 and TRBJ2-3; TRBD2 aligns across 7 bases. This CDR3 has 16 amino acids. V lost 6 bases to trimming and J lost 8 bases; unmatched junction nucleotides: 17. Germline CDR1 reads MNHEY; CDR2 reads SMNVEV (reference sequence). The CDR3: CASSLPGRLRGSTQYF. As DNA, the CDR3 is TGTGCCAGCAGCCTCCCCGGGAGGCTCCGAGGGTCTACGCAGTATTTT.

This rearrangement joins TRBV5-1 to TRBJ1-3; D gene ambiguous. There are 15 residues in the CDR3. V was pared by 3 bases and J by 0 bases, with 10 bases between. Looked up from germline, CDR1 is SGHRS and CDR2 is YFSETQ. CDR3 DNA sequence: TGCGCCAGCAGCTCAGGACGTAGCTCTGGAAACACCATATATTTT. This encodes CASSSGRSSGNTIYF.

The V call is TRBV7-9, the J call TRBJ2-2; 12 bases agree with TRBD2. The V segment lost 4 bases and the J segment 4 bases; nucleotides outside the gene matches: 10. Germline values: CDR1 SEHNR, CDR2 FQNEAQ (reference sequence). This CDR3 is 18 amino acids long. CDR3 amino acids: CASSYYRLAGAPTGELFF. The CDR3 DNA follows: TGTGCCAGCAGCTACTACCGACTAGCGGGAGCCCCCACCGGGGAGCTGTTTTTT.

This sequence joins TRBV19 and TRBJ1-2; D is unclear. CDR3 size: 12 residues. The germline V gene has CDR1 LNHDA and CDR2 SQIVND (reference sequence). V was clipped by 9 bases and J by 3 bases, with 11 bases between them. CDR3 sequence (DNA): TGTGCCAGCCAGTATCCCCACTATGGCTACACCTTC. Translation: CASQYPHYGYTF.

This clone was detected only a few times. The gene calls are TRBV19 and TRBJ2-7, with D perhaps assigned TRBD1 or TRBD2 (5 bases each). The germline CDR1 and CDR2 sequences are LNHDA and SQIVND (reference sequence). CDR3 length: 15 amino acids. V lost 1 base and J 2 bases, leaving 12 bases between the germline ends. CDR3 sequence reads: CASSIVGDGPYEQYF. The CDR3 DNA is TGTGCCAGTAGTATAGTAGGGGACGGTCCCTACGAGCAGTACTTC.

This chain links TRBV5-4 with TRBJ1-1; D is unresolved. Deletions cut 5 bases from V and 1 base from J, with 15 bases between. In germline, CDR1 is SGHNT, CDR2 YYREEE (reference sequence). The CDR3 totals 15 residues. CDR3 nucleotides: TGTGCCAGCAGTTCCCGTGTTACGGGGAACACTGAAGCTTTCTTT. This translates into CASSSRVTGNTEAFF. The full variable domain, its missing parts supplied by reference TRBV5-4 and TRBJ1-1, is ETGVTQSPTHLIKTRGQQVTLRCSSQSGHNTVSWYQQALGQGPQFIFQYYREEENGRGNFPPRFSGLQFPNYSSELNVNALELDDSALYLCASSSRVTGNTEAFFGQGTRLTVV.

The V and J genes are TRBV5-1 and TRBJ2-7; tentative D call: TRBD1 (5 bases). Germline assignment: CDR1 SGHRS and CDR2 YFSETQ. CDR3 length equals 15 residues. V gave up 0 bases and J gave up 0 bases, with 10 bases separating them. The CDR3 nucleotides are TGCGCCAGCAGCTTGGGGGGCACGGTCTCCTACGAGCAGTACTTC. This translates into CASSLGGTVSYEQYF.

The chain carries TRBV18 and TRBJ2-7, with 8 bases fitting TRBD1. The V gene end was trimmed by 3 bases and the J gene end by 7 bases; junction bases not matched to a gene: 11. CDR1 and CDR2 from the germline V gene are KGHSH and LQKENI. CDR3 length: 15 residues. Written as DNA, the CDR3 is TGTGCCAGCTCACCCGGGATCGGGACAGGAGTGGAGCAGTACTTC. The encoded protein is CASSPGIGTGVEQYF.

In its sample, this clone was seen once. This chain links TRBV6-5 with TRBJ2-7; perhaps TRBD2 as D (5 bases). Germline CDR1 is MNHEY and CDR2 is SVGAGI. The V and J ends lost 7 bases and 2 bases respectively, with 18 bases between them. CDR3 length: 15 amino acids. The CDR3 here is CASNLPGKAPYEQYF. The CDR3 DNA is TGTGCCAGCAATCTCCCCGGGAAAGCCCCCTACGAGCAGTACTTC.

The chain combines TRBV4-1 with TRBJ1-5, with 11 bases aligning to TRBD1. Trimming at V came to 6 bases and at J to 5 bases, leaving 6 bases not matched to a gene. Per the germline V gene, CDR1 is MGHRA and CDR2 is YSYEKL. This CDR3 comprises 15 residues. Here the CDR3 reads CASSRDRGYDQPQHF. In DNA form, the CDR3 reads TGCGCCAGCAGTCGGGACAGGGGGTACGATCAGCCCCAGCATTTT.

V and J are TRBV2 and TRBJ1-2; no reliable D call. Trimming cost V 7 bases and J 0 bases, with 12 bases left between them. This CDR3 spans 14 amino acids. Germline loops: CDR1 SNHLY, CDR2 FYNNEI. The CDR3 sequence is CASKREQANYGYTF. CDR3 DNA: TGTGCCAGCAAACGGGAACAAGCTAACTATGGCTACACCTTC.

The chain employs TRBV28 and TRBJ2-3, with D uncertain. The CDR3 is made up of 13 amino acids. Germline V gene data show CDR1 as MDHEN and CDR2 as SYDVKM. Trimming stripped 4 bases from V and 2 bases from J, with 7 bases between. The CDR3 region is CASSWQYTDTQYF. The CDR3 region has the DNA TGTGCCAGCAGTTGGCAGTACACAGATACGCAGTATTTT.

The V call is TRBV27, the J call TRBJ1-1; TRBD1 is a possible D gene (6 bases). Deletions cut 4 bases from V and 5 bases from J, with 17 bases between. The germline CDR1 and CDR2 sequences are MNHEY and SMNVEV (reference sequence). CDR3 length: 15 amino acids. CDR3 residues: CASSSRQATGTEAFF. The CDR3 coding sequence is TGTGCCAGCAGTTCCCGACAGGCTACGGGGACTGAAGCTTTCTTT.

The gene calls are TRBV11-2 and TRBJ1-4, with 8 bases identical to TRBD1. The germline V gene encodes CDR1 SGHAT and CDR2 FQNNGV. CDR3 size: 17 residues. V lost 5 bases and J lost 5; bases outside the gene matches: 13. DNA of the CDR3: TGTGCCAGCAGCCTATGGACAGGGACCGCCCAGAATGAAAAACTGTTTTTT. It specifies CASSLWTGTAQNEKLFF.

The gene calls are TRBV2 and TRBJ2-1, with 9 bases identical to TRBD2. The germline V gene encodes CDR1 SNHLY and CDR2 FYNNEI. The length of the CDR3 is 14 residues. The ends lost 4 bases at V and 7 bases at J; junction bases unmatched: 5. The CDR3 coding sequence is TGTGCCAGCAGTGCTAGCGGGATAGGAAATGAGCAGTTCTTC. Its protein is CASSASGIGNEQFF.

The rearrangement uses TRBV19 and TRBJ2-1; tentative D call: TRBD1 (5 bases). The CDR3 has 16 residues. V was shortened by 5 bases and J by 0 bases, with 14 bases between the two germline ends. Germline loops: CDR1 LNHDA, CDR2 SQIVND (reference sequence). The CDR3 here is CASSPRQRSSYNEQFF. The CDR3 nucleotides are TGTGCCAGTAGTCCCCGACAGAGGAGCTCCTACAATGAGCAGTTCTTC.